One and the same sample provided the 21 T cell receptor beta chains below, sequenced in a study of T-cell reconstitution after alpha-beta-depleted transplantation in children. Preparing the TCRbeta library involved the use of unique molecular identifiers. One entry per CDR3 protein results from TCRdb running MiXCR on the PCR reads. The sample lists hundreds of thousands of distinct CDR3 sequences, 16% occurring once. Here the sequenced sample was PBMCs from the stem cell graft donor, taken from the stem cell graft. These receptors originate from a human donor who donated a stem cell graft to a child with acute myeloid leukemia.

This clonotype was counted at least ten times. The chain has TRBV7-8 and TRBJ1-4; TRBD1 is a possible D gene (6 bases). The V and J ends lost 8 bases and 12 bases respectively, with 22 bases between them. Germline-derived CDR1 and CDR2 are SGHVS and FQNEAQ. The CDR3 has 14 residues. The CDR3 here is CASRPLQTGTELFF. CDR3 in DNA: TGTGCCAGCCGCCCTCTACAAACAGGGACGGAACTGTTTTTT.

This clonotype appeared many times. The chain couples TRBV20-1 to TRBJ1-1; D gene uncertain. Germline V lookup: CDR1 DFQATT, CDR2 SNEGSKA (reference sequence). With 2 bases removed from V and 8 bases from J, the gap between germline ends came to 9 bases. CDR3 length: 11 amino acids. CDR3 sequence: CSARRMQEAFF. The CDR3 DNA sequence: TGCAGTGCTAGAAGAATGCAAGAAGCTTTCTTT.

The gene calls are TRBV27 and TRBJ1-2, with D perhaps matching TRBD1 (6 bases). Trimming cost V 0 bases and J 4 bases, with 15 bases left between them. The length of the CDR3 is 16 residues. Germline CDR1 is MNHEY and CDR2 is SMNVEV (reference sequence). As DNA, the CDR3 is TGTGCCAGCAGTTTATCAGGGGGACCTGGTCTCTATGGCTACACCTTC. It specifies CASSLSGGPGLYGYTF.

Only a few counts were recorded for this clonotype. V usage is TRBV7-9 and J usage is TRBJ2-5; D may be TRBD1 (5 bases). V was shortened by 1 base and J by 3 bases, with 9 bases between the two germline ends. The CDR3 covers 14 residues. CDR1 and CDR2 from the germline V gene are SEHNR and FQNEAQ (reference sequence). The CDR3 spells CASSLEQVKETQYF. The CDR3 region has the DNA TGTGCCAGCAGCTTAGAACAGGTGAAAGAGACCCAGTACTTC.

This clonotype was detected a few times. The V call is TRBV12-5, the J call TRBJ2-3, with D maybe TRBD1 (6 bases). The V gene lost 4 bases and the J gene lost 4 bases, with 15 bases spanning the gap. The germline gives CDR1 LGHNT, CDR2 FRNRAP. This CDR3 contains 15 residues. This chain's CDR3 is CASGYGTPGADTQYF. The CDR3 nucleotides are TGTGCTAGTGGTTACGGGACACCTGGCGCAGATACGCAGTATTTT.

The table lists this clonotype with many counts. V gene TRBV7-2 combines with J gene TRBJ1-6; possible D gene TRBD1, 5 bases. The V end lost 3 bases, the J end lost 0 bases, and 9 bases lay between the germline ends. Germline lookup yields CDR1 SGHTA and CDR2 FQGNSA. CDR3 length equals 16 residues. The DNA of the CDR3 is TGTGCCAGCAGCTTTAGACAGAGCTCCTATAATTCACCCCTCCACTTT. It encodes CASSFRQSSYNSPLHF.

As concerns this clonotype: A single base separates this from a much larger clone, so it may be a read error. The chain recombines TRBV20-1 with TRBJ1-5; 7 nucleotides align to TRBD1. The CDR3 spans 14 residues. J gave up 6 bases and V 6 bases, and 11 bases lay outside the gene matches. Germline lookup yields CDR1 DFQATT and CDR2 SNEGSKA (reference sequence). As DNA, the CDR3 is TGCAGTGCCACCGACAGGGCCTACAGTCAGCCCCAGCATTTT. Protein sequence: CSATDRAYSQPQHF.

The V call is TRBV7-9, the J call TRBJ1-1; D gene unclear. The CDR3 spans 13 residues. Trimming cost V 2 bases and J 3 bases, with 7 bases left between them. The germline CDR1 and CDR2 sequences are SEHNR and FQNEAQ (reference sequence). CDR3 DNA: TGTGCCAGCAGCTTAAATATGGACACTGAAGCTTTCTTT. It yields the protein CASSLNMDTEAFF. The whole variable domain, remainder taken from reference TRBV7-9 and TRBJ1-1, is DTGVSQNPRHKITKRGQNVTFRCDPISEHNRLYWYRQTLGQGPEFLTYFQNEAQLEKSRLLSDRFSAERPKGSFSTLEIQRTEQGDSAMYLCASSLNMDTEAFFGQGTRLTVV.

The rearrangement links TRBV3-1 to TRBJ2-7; possibly TRBD2 for D (5 bases). V lost 2 bases and J lost 9, with 20 bases in between. Germline V gene sequence: CDR1 LGHDT, CDR2 YNNKEL (reference sequence). The CDR3 covers 15 residues. In DNA, the CDR3 is TGTGCCAGCAGCCAAATGGACGGAAAGGCGAGCGGGCAGTACTTC. Amino acids: CASSQMDGKASGQYF.

In regard to this clonotype: A single base separates this from a much larger clone, so it may be a read error. This chain connects TRBV29-1 to TRBJ2-1, with D unclear. This CDR3 is 15 amino acids long. Per germline, CDR1 SQVTM and CDR2 ANQGSEA. CDR3 nucleotide sequence: TGCAGCGTTGAAGATCCTCTGTCAGCCTACAATGCGCAGTTCTTC. This translates into CSVEDPLSAYNAQFF.

This clonotype has only a few counts. The chain has TRBV27 and TRBJ2-3; D is possibly TRBD1 (7 bases). V lost 4 bases and J lost 11, with 22 bases in between. The germline gives CDR1 MNHEY, CDR2 SMNVEV (reference sequence). The CDR3 has 15 residues. The CDR3 loop reads CASSSRGDPVFGQYF. The CDR3, as DNA: TGTGCCAGCAGTTCCAGGGGGGATCCCGTTTTTGGGCAGTATTTT.

The chain uses TRBV28 and TRBJ2-3, with 9 bases that match TRBD1. The CDR3 totals 15 residues. Losses at the gene ends were 7 bases for V and 4 bases for J; bases not matched to a gene: 9. CDR1 and CDR2 from the germline V gene are MDHEN and SYDVKM. As DNA, the CDR3 is TGTGCCAGCAAAAGGACAGGGGTTGGGTCAGATACGCAGTATTTT. Its protein product is CASKRTGVGSDTQYF.

A few counts support this clonotype. CDR3 nucleotides: TGTGCCACCAGTGACCGGACTAGCGGGGGGGTAGAGACCCAGTACTTC. Amino acid sequence: CATSDRTSGGVETQYF. The chain combines TRBV24-1 with TRBJ2-5; 15 nucleotides agree with TRBD2. The CDR3 loop spans 16 amino acids. Germline values: CDR1 KGHDR, CDR2 SFDVKD. J gave up 4 bases and V 4 bases, and 3 bases lay outside the gene matches.

This clonotype was seen repeatedly, ten times or more. The chain has TRBV13 and TRBJ2-3; no reliable D call. The CDR3 is 15 residues long. Germline assignment: CDR1 PRHDT and CDR2 FYEKMQ (reference sequence). V lost 4 bases, J lost 4 bases, and 15 bases lay in between. The DNA of the CDR3 is TGTGCCAGCAGCTACCTAAGGACGAGTGCAGATACGCAGTATTTT. Residues: CASSYLRTSADTQYF.

This clonotype was seen ten or more times. This chain uses TRBV12-3 or TRBV12-4 with TRBJ2-2; no clear D. The CDR3 has 14 residues. V shed 3 bases and J shed 1 base, with 6 bases lying between them. Written as DNA, the CDR3 is TGTGCCAGCAGTTTCATCATGAACACCGGGGAGCTGTTTTTT. As protein: CASSFIMNTGELFF.

This clonotype was counted only a few times. The V call is TRBV12-3 or TRBV12-4, the J call TRBJ2-7, with D hard to call. V was clipped by 2 bases and J by 4 bases, with 9 bases between them. This CDR3 has 13 amino acids. CDR3 coding DNA: TGTGCCAGCAGTTTACCTGGGCGGTACGAGCAGTACTTC. Translation: CASSLPGRYEQYF.

CDR3 protein: CASSVRFEYNEQFF. As DNA, the CDR3 is TGTGCCAGCAGCGTCAGATTCGAATACAATGAGCAGTTCTTC. The J gene is TRBJ2-1, the V gene TRBV9; the D is unclear. This CDR3 region has 14 residues. Germline CDR1 SGDLS, CDR2 YYNGEE. Trimming took 2 bases from V and 4 from J, leaving 10 bases between them.

The chain carries TRBV20-1 and TRBJ2-7; 7 bases map to TRBD1. This CDR3 spans 14 amino acids. Germline V gene data show CDR1 as DFQATT and CDR2 as SNEGSKA (reference sequence). V lost 7 bases and J lost 3; bases outside the gene matches: 12. CDR3 amino acids: CSGLRDSGGYEQYF. The CDR3 nucleotides are TGCAGTGGACTTCGGGACAGCGGTGGCTACGAGCAGTACTTC.

This chain joins TRBV7-9 and TRBJ1-1, with TRBD1 as a possible D gene (6 bases). The CDR3 spans 15 residues. CDR1 and CDR2 (germline): SEHNR, FQNEAQ (reference sequence). Between the trimmed V and J ends, which lost 7 bases and 0 bases, there was a span of 15 bases. This CDR3 is CASTFTGSMNTEAFF. In DNA form, the CDR3 reads TGTGCCAGCACCTTTACAGGGTCCATGAACACTGAAGCTTTCTTT. Supplemented by reference TRBV7-9 and TRBJ1-1, the full variable domain reads DTGVSQNPRHKITKRGQNVTFRCDPISEHNRLYWYRQTLGQGPEFLTYFQNEAQLEKSRLLSDRFSAERPKGSFSTLEIQRTEQGDSAMYLCASTFTGSMNTEAFFGQGTRLTVV.

V usage is TRBV7-9 and J usage is TRBJ1-5; 7 positions agree with TRBD1. The germline V gene has CDR1 SEHNR and CDR2 FQNEAQ (reference sequence). The ends lost 4 bases at V and 3 bases at J; junction bases unmatched: 6. This CDR3 is built from 15 residues. The CDR3: CASSSQTGINQPQHF. Here the CDR3 DNA reads TGTGCCAGCAGCTCCCAGACAGGGATCAATCAGCCCCAGCATTTT. Filled out from reference TRBV7-9 and TRBJ1-5, the complete variable domain reads DTGVSQNPRHKITKRGQNVTFRCDPISEHNRLYWYRQTLGQGPEFLTYFQNEAQLEKSRLLSDRFSAERPKGSFSTLEIQRTEQGDSAMYLCASSSQTGINQPQHFGDGTRLSIL.

This clonotype occurred many times. V and J are TRBV7-2 and TRBJ2-3; D ambiguous. CDR1 SGHTA and CDR2 FQGNSA come from the germline V gene. The CDR3 loop spans 14 amino acids. The V end lost 1 base, the J end lost 5 bases, and 10 bases lay between the germline ends. The CDR3 DNA reads as TGTGCCAGCAGCTTAGAATGGACCCAAGATACGCAGTATTTT. It encodes CASSLEWTQDTQYF.